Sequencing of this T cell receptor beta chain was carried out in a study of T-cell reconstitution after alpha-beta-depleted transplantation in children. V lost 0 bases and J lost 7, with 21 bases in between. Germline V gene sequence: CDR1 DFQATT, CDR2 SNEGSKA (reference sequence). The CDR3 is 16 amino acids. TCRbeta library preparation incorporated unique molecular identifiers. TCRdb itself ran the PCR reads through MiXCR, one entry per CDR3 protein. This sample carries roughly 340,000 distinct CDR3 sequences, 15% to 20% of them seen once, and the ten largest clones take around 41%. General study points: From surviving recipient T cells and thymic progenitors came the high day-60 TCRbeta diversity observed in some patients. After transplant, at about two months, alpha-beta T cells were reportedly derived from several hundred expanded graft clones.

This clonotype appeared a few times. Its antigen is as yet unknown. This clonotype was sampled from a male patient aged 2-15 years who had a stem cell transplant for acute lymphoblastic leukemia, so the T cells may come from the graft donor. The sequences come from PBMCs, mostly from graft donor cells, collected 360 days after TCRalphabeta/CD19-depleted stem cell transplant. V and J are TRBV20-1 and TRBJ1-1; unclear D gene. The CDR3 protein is CSAREIIGSAGGEAFF. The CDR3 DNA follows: TGCAGTGCTAGAGAGATCATAGGGAGTGCCGGAGGTGAAGCTTTCTTT.